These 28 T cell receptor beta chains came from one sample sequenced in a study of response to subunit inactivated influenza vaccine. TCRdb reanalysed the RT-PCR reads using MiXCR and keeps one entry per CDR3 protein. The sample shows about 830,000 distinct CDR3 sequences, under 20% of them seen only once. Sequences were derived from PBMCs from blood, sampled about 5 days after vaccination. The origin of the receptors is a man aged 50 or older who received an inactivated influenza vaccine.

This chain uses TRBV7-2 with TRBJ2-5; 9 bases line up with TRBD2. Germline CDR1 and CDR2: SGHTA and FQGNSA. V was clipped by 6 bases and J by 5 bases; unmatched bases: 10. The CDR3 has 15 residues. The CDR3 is CASSKQAGGGETQYF. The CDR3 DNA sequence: TGTGCCAGCAGTAAACAAGCGGGAGGAGGGGAGACCCAGTACTTC.

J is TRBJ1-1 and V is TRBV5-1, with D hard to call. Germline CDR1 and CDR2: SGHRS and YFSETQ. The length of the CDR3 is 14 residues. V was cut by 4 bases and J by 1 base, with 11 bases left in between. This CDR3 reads CASSLGKENTEAFF. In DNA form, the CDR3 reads TGCGCCAGCAGCCTAGGGAAGGAGAACACTGAAGCTTTCTTT.

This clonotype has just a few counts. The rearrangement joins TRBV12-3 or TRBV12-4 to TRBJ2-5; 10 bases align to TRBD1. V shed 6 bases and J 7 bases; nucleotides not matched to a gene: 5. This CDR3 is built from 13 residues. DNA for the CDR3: TGTGCCAGCAGAGAGACAGGGGGCGCGACCCAGTACTTC. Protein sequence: CASRETGGATQYF.

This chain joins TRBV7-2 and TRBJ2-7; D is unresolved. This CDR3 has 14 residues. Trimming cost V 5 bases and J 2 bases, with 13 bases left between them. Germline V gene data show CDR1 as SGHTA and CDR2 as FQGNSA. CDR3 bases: TGTGCCAGCAGCCCCTGGGTTTCTACCTACGAGCAGTACTTC. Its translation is CASSPWVSTYEQYF.

The CDR3 DNA is TGTGCCAGCAGTACCCTCGGGACTAGCGGGAGGGTTGAGCAGTTCTTC. It codes for CASSTLGTSGRVEQFF. This chain joins TRBV6-1 and TRBJ2-1; 16 bases are a match to TRBD2. V lost 5 bases, J lost 9 bases, and 7 bases stayed unmatched. Germline CDR1 is MNHNS and CDR2 is SASEGT. The CDR3 is made up of 16 amino acids.

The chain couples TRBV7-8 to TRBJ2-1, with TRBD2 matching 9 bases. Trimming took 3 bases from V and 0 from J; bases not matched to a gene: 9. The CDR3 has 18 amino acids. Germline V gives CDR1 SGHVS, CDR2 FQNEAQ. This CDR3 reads CASSFSAGGTLSYNEQFF. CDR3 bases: TGTGCCAGCAGCTTTTCCGCGGGGGGGACACTCTCCTACAATGAGCAGTTCTTC.

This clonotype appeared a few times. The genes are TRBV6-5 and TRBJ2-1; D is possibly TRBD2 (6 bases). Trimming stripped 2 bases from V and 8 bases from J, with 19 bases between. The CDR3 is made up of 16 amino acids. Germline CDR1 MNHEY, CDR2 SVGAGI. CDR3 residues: CASSYLSGLQGDEQFF. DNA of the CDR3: TGTGCCAGCAGTTACCTGTCGGGACTGCAGGGCGATGAGCAGTTCTTC.

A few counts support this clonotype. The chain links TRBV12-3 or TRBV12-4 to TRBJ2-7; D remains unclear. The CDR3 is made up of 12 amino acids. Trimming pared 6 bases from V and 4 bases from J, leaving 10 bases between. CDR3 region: CASSPLGYEQYF. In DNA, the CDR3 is TGTGCCAGCAGCCCCCTGGGTTACGAGCAGTACTTC.

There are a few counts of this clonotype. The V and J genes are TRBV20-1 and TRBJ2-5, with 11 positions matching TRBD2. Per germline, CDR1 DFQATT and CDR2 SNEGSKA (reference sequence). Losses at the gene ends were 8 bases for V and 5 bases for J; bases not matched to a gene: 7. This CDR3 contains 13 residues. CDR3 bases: TGCAGTAGGGAACTAGCGGGAGTTGAGACCCAGTACTTC. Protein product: CSRELAGVETQYF.

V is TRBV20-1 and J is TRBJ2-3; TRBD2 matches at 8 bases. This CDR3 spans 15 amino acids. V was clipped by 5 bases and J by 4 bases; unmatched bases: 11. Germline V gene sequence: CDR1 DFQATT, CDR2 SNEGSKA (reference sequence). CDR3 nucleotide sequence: TGCAGTGCTTACCTACGGGAGGGCCTCCCAGATACGCAGTATTTT. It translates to CSAYLREGLPDTQYF.

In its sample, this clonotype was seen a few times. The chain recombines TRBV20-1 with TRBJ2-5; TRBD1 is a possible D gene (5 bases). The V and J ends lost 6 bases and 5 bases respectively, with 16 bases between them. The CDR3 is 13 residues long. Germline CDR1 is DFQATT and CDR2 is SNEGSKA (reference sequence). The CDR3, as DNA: TGCAGTGCAAACAGGAGACGTTGGGAGACCCAGTACTTC. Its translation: CSANRRRWETQYF.

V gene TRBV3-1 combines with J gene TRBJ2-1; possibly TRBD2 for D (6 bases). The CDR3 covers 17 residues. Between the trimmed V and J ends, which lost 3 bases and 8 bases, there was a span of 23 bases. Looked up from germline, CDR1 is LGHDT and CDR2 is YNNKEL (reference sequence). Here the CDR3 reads CASSQRFQGGRSHEQFF. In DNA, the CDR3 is TGTGCCAGCAGCCAGCGTTTTCAGGGAGGTCGGTCACATGAGCAGTTCTTC.

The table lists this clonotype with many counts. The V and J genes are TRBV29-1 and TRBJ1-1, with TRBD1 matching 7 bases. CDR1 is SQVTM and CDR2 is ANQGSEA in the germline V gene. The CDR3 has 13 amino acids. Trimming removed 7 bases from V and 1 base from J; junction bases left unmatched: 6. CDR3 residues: CSDVRGENTEAFF. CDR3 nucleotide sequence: TGCAGCGACGTCAGGGGGGAGAACACTGAAGCTTTCTTT.

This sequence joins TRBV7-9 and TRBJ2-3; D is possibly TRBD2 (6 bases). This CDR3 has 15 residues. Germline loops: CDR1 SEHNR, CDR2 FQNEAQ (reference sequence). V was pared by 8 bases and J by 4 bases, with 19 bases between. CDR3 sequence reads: CASRHTYGSPDTQYF. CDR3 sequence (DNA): TGTGCCAGCCGGCACACCTACGGGAGTCCAGATACGCAGTATTTT.

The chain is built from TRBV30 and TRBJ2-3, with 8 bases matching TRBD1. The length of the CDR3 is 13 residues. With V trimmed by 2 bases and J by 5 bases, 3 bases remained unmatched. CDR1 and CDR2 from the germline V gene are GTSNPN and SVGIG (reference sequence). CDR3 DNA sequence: TGTGCCTGGAGTCCAGGGGGCATAGATACGCAGTATTTT. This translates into CAWSPGGIDTQYF.

The DNA of the CDR3 is TGCGCCAGTCGTCCGGACAGGGACACCTACGAGCAGTACTTC. It encodes CASRPDRDTYEQYF. This chain links TRBV5-1 with TRBJ2-7; 8 nucleotides match TRBD1. The germline gives CDR1 SGHRS, CDR2 YFSETQ. Trimming took 8 bases from V and 2 from J; bases not matched to a gene: 9. The CDR3 contains 14 residues.

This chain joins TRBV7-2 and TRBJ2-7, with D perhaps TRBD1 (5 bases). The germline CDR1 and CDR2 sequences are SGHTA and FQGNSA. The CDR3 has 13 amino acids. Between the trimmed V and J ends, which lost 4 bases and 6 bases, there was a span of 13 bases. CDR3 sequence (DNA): TGTGCCAGCAGCTCCCCCCCAGGGTTCGAGCAGTACTTC. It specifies CASSSPPGFEQYF.

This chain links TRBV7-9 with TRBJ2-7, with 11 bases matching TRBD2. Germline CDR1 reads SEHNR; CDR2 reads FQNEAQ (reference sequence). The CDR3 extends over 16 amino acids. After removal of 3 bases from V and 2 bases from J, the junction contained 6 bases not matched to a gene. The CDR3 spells CASSFPTSGGTYEQYF. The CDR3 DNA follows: TGTGCCAGCAGCTTCCCAACTAGCGGGGGAACCTACGAGCAGTACTTC.

The CDR3 nucleotides read TGTGCCAGCAGCTTACCGACAGGGGACCAAGAGACCCAGTACTTC. Protein sequence: CASSLPTGDQETQYF. This chain joins TRBV7-9 and TRBJ2-5; 8 bases are shared with TRBD1. With V trimmed by 2 bases and J by 0 bases, 2 bases remained unmatched. This CDR3 is 15 amino acids long. Germline CDR1 SEHNR, CDR2 FQNEAQ (reference sequence).

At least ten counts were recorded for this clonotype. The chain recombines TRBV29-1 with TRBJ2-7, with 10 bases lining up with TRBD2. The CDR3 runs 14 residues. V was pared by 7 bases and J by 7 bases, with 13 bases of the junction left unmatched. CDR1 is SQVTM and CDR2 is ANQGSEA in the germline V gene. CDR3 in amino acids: CSATALAGPREQYF. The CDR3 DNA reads TGCAGCGCAACGGCACTAGCGGGGCCCCGGGAGCAGTACTTC.

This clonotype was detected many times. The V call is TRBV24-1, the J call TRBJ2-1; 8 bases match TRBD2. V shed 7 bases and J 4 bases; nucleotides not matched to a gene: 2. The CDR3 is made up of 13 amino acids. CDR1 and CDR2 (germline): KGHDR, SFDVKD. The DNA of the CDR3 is TGTGCCACCAGAGGCGGGGGGTACAATGAGCAGTTCTTC. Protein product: CATRGGGYNEQFF.

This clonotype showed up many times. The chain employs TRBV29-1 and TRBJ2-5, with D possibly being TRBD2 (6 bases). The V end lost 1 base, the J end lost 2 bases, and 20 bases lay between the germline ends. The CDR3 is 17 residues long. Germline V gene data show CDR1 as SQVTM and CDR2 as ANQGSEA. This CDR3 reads CSVEAPGGGRLQETQYF. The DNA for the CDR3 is TGCAGCGTTGAAGCCCCCGGAGGAGGGAGGCTGCAAGAGACCCAGTACTTC.

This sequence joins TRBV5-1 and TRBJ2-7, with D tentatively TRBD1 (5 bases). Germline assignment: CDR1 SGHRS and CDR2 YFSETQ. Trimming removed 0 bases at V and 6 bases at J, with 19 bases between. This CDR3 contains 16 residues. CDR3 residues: CASSLARNCRVSEQYF. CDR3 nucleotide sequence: TGCGCCAGCAGCTTGGCGAGAAACTGCAGGGTATCCGAGCAGTACTTC.

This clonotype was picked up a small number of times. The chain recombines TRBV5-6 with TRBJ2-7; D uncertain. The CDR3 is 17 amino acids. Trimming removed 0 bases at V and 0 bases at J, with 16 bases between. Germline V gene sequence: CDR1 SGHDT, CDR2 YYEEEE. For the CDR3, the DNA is TGTGCCAGCAGCTTGGGATCGCTCAGCTTAAGCTCCTACGAGCAGTACTTC. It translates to CASSLGSLSLSSYEQYF.

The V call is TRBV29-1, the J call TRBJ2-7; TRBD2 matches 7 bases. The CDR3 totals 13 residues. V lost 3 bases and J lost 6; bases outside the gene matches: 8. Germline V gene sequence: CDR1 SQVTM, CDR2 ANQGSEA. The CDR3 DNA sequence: TGCAGCGTTGAGCGGGGAGCGGGGACCGAGCAGTACTTC. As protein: CSVERGAGTEQYF.

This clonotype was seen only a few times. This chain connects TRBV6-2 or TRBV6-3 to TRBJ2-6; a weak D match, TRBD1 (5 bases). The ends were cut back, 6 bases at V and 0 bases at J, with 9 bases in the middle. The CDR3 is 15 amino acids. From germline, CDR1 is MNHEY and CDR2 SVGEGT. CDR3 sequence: CASRLDSSGANVLTF. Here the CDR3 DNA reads TGTGCCAGCAGACTCGACAGCTCTGGGGCCAACGTCCTGACTTTC.

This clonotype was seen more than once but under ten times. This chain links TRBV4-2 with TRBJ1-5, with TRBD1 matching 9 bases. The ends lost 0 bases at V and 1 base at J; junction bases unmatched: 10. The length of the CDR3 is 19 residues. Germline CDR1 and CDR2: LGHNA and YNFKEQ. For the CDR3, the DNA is TGTGCCAGCAGCCAAGATGGGACAGGGTGGAAGGGGAGCAATCAGCCCCAGCATTTT. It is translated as CASSQDGTGWKGSNQPQHF.

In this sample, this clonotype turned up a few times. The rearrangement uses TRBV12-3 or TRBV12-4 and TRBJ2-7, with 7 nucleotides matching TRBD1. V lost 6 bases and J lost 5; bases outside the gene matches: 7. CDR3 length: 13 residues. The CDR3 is CASRLQGNDEQYF. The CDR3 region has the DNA TGTGCCAGCAGGTTACAGGGGAACGACGAGCAGTACTTC.